The T cell receptor beta chain described here comes from a study of blood T cell repertoires in COVID-19. Overall study: The cDNA or gDNA used as material had been derived from T cells, B-cell-depleted T cells, or PBMCs.

The CDR3 consists of 16 residues. CDR1 and CDR2 (germline): LNHDA, SQIVND (reference sequence). Germline trimming cut 5 bases from V and 0 bases from J; bases unmatched to any gene: 9. The method was immunoSEQ multiplex PCR; TCRdb's version includes in-frame clones alone and lacks a portion of them. The table lists about 170,000 clones, about nine tenths of them singletons. Sequencing was done on a sample of peripheral blood. The V call is TRBV19, the J call TRBJ1-1; TRBD1 matches at 7 bases. This TCR was recovered from a man aged 55-75 years with acute or convalescent COVID-19. The CDR3 sequence: CASSPLTGSMNTEAFF. The DNA for the CDR3 is TGTGCCAGTAGTCCGCTGACAGGGAGCATGAACACTGAAGCTTTCTTT.